These 22 T cell receptor beta chains were all obtained from the same sample, sequenced in a study of T-cell reconstitution after alpha-beta-depleted transplantation in children. Unique molecular identifiers tagged the TCRbeta library. TCRdb reprocessed the PCR reads via MiXCR and lists one record per CDR3 protein. The sample lists about 580,000 distinct CDR3 sequences, roughly 24% occurring once. Specimen: PBMCs, mostly from graft donor cells, collected 360 days after TCRalphabeta/CD19-depleted stem cell transplant. These receptors all stem from a boy younger than two who had a stem cell transplant for acute myeloid leukemia, so the T cells may come from the graft donor.

This clonotype was seen only a few times. The V and J genes are TRBV20-1 and TRBJ2-3; D is perhaps TRBD1 (6 bases). There are 15 residues in the CDR3. V was pared by 0 bases and J by 4 bases, with 14 bases between. The germline gives CDR1 DFQATT, CDR2 SNEGSKA (reference sequence). The CDR3 protein is CSARDNRVIADTQYF. The CDR3 DNA is TGCAGTGCTAGAGATAACAGGGTCATCGCAGATACGCAGTATTTT.

A few counts support this clonotype. V is TRBV6-1 and J is TRBJ2-2; 9 bases line up with TRBD1. The CDR3 has 14 amino acids. Germline V gene data show CDR1 as MNHNS and CDR2 as SASEGT. Trimming cost V 7 bases and J 5 bases; bases outside gene matches: 5. CDR3 sequence (DNA): TGTGCCAGCAACACAGGGGGCGGTACCGGGGAGCTGTTTTTT. Its translation: CASNTGGGTGELFF.

There are a few counts of this clonotype. The chain joins TRBV21-1 to TRBJ1-1. TRBV21-1 is annotated as a pseudogene. The CDR3 runs 15 residues. The CDR3 protein is CASSKFEGRYGEAFF. The CDR3, as DNA: TGTGCCAGCAGCAAATTTGAGGGAAGGTATGGTGAAGCTTTCTTT.

This clonotype was picked up a small number of times. The chain carries TRBV15 and TRBJ2-5; 7 nucleotides line up with TRBD1. The CDR3 totals 17 residues. The germline V gene encodes CDR1 LNHNV and CDR2 YYDKDF (reference sequence). J gave up 4 bases and V 0 bases, and 11 bases lay outside the gene matches. The CDR3 region is CATSRDYAGGGGETQYF. The DNA for the CDR3 is TGTGCCACCAGCAGAGATTACGCAGGGGGTGGAGGAGAGACCCAGTACTTC.

The J gene is TRBJ2-3, the V gene TRBV11-2; tentatively, D is TRBD2 (6 bases). Deletions cut 0 bases from V and 8 bases from J, with 6 bases between. This CDR3 comprises 12 residues. In germline, CDR1 is SGHAT, CDR2 FQNNGV. The CDR3 nucleotides are TGTGCCAGCAGCTTAGAGGGGGGTACGCAGTATTTT. This translates into CASSLEGGTQYF. Full variable domain (missing parts from reference TRBV11-2 and TRBJ2-3): EAGVAQSPRYKIIEKRQSVAFWCNPISGHATLYWYQQILGQGPKLLIQFQNNGVVDDSQLPKDRFSAERLKGVDSTLKIQPAKLEDSAVYLCASSLEGGTQYFGPGTRLTVL.

Only a few counts were recorded for this clonotype. A single base separates this from a much larger clone, so it may be a read error. The rearrangement uses TRBV12-3 or TRBV12-4 and TRBJ1-2; D unresolved. The CDR3 has 11 amino acids. V dropped 3 bases and J dropped 7 bases, with 6 bases sitting between them. The CDR3 here is CASSFGFGYTF. The DNA for the CDR3 is TGTGCCAGCAGTTTCGGGTTTGGCTACACCTTC.

At least ten counts were recorded for this clonotype. The genes are TRBV20-1 and TRBJ1-1, with TRBD1 matching 7 bases. The germline V gene has CDR1 DFQATT and CDR2 SNEGSKA (reference sequence). The V gene end was trimmed by 6 bases and the J gene end by 6 bases; junction bases not matched to a gene: 1. The CDR3 is 10 residues long. CDR3 nucleotide sequence: TGCAGTGCCACAGGGGCTGAAGCTTTCTTT. It translates to CSATGAEAFF.

For the CDR3, the DNA is TGTGCCAGCAGGCCAGGGGCGCTCCGGGACACCGGGGAGCTGTTTTTT. Its protein product is CASRPGALRDTGELFF. The rearrangement joins TRBV7-9 to TRBJ2-2, with a tentative D call TRBD1 (6 bases). This CDR3 is 16 amino acids long. Germline V CDR1 and CDR2: SEHNR, FQNEAQ (reference sequence). With 6 bases removed from V and 3 bases from J, the gap between germline ends came to 17 bases.

There are a few counts of this clonotype. This sequence joins TRBV20-1 and TRBJ2-5; D is unclear. CDR3 length: 12 residues. Germline V gene data show CDR1 as DFQATT and CDR2 as SNEGSKA (reference sequence). V gave up 4 bases and J gave up 0 bases, with 6 bases separating them. The CDR3 loop is CSATVDQETQYF. The CDR3, as DNA: TGCAGTGCTACCGTAGACCAAGAGACCCAGTACTTC.

In its sample, this clonotype was seen many times. The chain couples TRBV27 to TRBJ2-7; D gene unclear. Germline CDR1 is MNHEY and CDR2 is SMNVEV (reference sequence). Trimming pared 7 bases from V and 2 bases from J, leaving 15 bases between. This CDR3 has 14 amino acids. The CDR3 DNA sequence: TGTGCCAGCAAATTGGGGTCCTCCACCTACGAGCAGTACGTC. Residues: CASKLGSSTYEQYV.

The chain employs TRBV29-1 and TRBJ1-1; the D is unclear. This CDR3 contains 12 residues. Germline V lookup: CDR1 SQVTM, CDR2 ANQGSEA. The V end was cut by 7 bases, the J end by 2 bases, with 11 bases between. This CDR3 is CSGGDTNTEAFF. The DNA of the CDR3 is TGCAGCGGCGGTGACACCAACACTGAAGCTTTCTTT.

There are many counts of this clonotype. The rearrangement joins TRBV9 to TRBJ2-1; TRBD1 aligns across 8 bases. CDR1 and CDR2 from the germline V gene are SGDLS and YYNGEE. The CDR3 is 15 amino acids. The V segment lost 3 bases and the J segment 7 bases; nucleotides outside the gene matches: 9. As DNA, the CDR3 is TGTGCCAGCAGCGCCGGGACAGGCGTGGGTAATGAGCAGTTCTTC. It specifies CASSAGTGVGNEQFF.

The chain recombines TRBV6-2 or TRBV6-3 with TRBJ2-5; D possibly corresponds to TRBD1 (7 bases). The CDR3 consists of 18 residues. Deletions cut 2 bases from V and 2 bases from J, with 21 bases between. CDR1 and CDR2 from the germline V gene are MNHEY and SVGEGT. CDR3 sequence (DNA): TGTGCCAGCAGTTACCTGTCAGGCGGGACAGAGATACAAGAGACCCAGTACTTC. It encodes CASSYLSGGTEIQETQYF.

The rearrangement uses TRBV12-3 or TRBV12-4 and TRBJ1-5; 8 nucleotides align to TRBD1. The CDR3 loop spans 17 amino acids. After removal of 3 bases from V and 3 bases from J, the junction contained 10 bases not matched to a gene. CDR3 sequence reads: CASSFYQDREANQPQHF. CDR3 bases: TGTGCCAGCAGTTTTTATCAGGACAGGGAGGCCAATCAGCCCCAGCATTTT.

The chain couples TRBV29-1 to TRBJ2-3; D unresolved. CDR3 size: 12 residues. The V and J ends lost 3 bases and 3 bases respectively, with 7 bases between them. The germline V gene has CDR1 SQVTM and CDR2 ANQGSEA. The CDR3: CSVDDQTDTQYF. The CDR3 DNA follows: TGCAGCGTTGATGACCAGACAGATACGCAGTATTTT.

J is TRBJ2-2 and V is TRBV12-2. TRBV12-2 has pseudogene status. This CDR3 contains 15 residues. CDR3 DNA: TGTGCAAGTCGCCTTAGGGTCCGACGATCCGGGGAGCTGTTTTTT. It encodes CASRLRVRRSGELFF.

The chain employs TRBV20-1 and TRBJ2-4; TRBD1 or TRBD2 may be the D gene (6 bases each). The CDR3 covers 13 residues. CDR1 and CDR2 from the germline V gene are DFQATT and SNEGSKA (reference sequence). V lost 3 bases, J lost 7 bases, and 13 bases lay in between. This chain's CDR3 is CSASPSGANIQYF. In DNA form, the CDR3 reads TGCAGTGCTAGCCCCTCGGGGGCTAACATTCAGTACTTC.

This sequence joins TRBV6-2 or TRBV6-3 and TRBJ2-2, with D perhaps TRBD1 (5 bases). Germline V gene sequence: CDR1 MNHEY, CDR2 SVGEGT. The length of the CDR3 is 16 residues. Trimming shortened V by 2 bases and J by 5 bases, and 15 bases separated the two germline ends. CDR3 region: CASSYSPPRGTGELFF. In DNA, the CDR3 is TGTGCCAGCAGTTACAGCCCCCCAAGGGGTACCGGGGAGCTGTTTTTT.

The V gene is TRBV12-3 or TRBV12-4, the J gene TRBJ1-3, with D possibly TRBD1 on 6 matching bases. This CDR3 region has 16 residues. V gave up 2 bases and J gave up 0 bases, with 11 bases separating them. CDR3 amino acids: CASSLYREGSGNTIYF. CDR3 in DNA: TGTGCCAGCAGTTTATACAGGGAAGGCTCTGGAAACACCATATATTTT.

V is TRBV4-1 and J is TRBJ2-7; TRBD2 matches 7 bases. CDR3 size: 16 residues. V was clipped by 2 bases and J by 4 bases; unmatched bases: 11. Germline values: CDR1 MGHRA, CDR2 YSYEKL. The CDR3 protein is CASSQSGGNPGYEQYF. The CDR3 DNA reads as TGCGCCAGCAGCCAATCCGGGGGGAACCCAGGATACGAGCAGTACTTC.

The CDR3 DNA reads TGTGCCAGCAGCATCGGACAGGGGGCTCAAGAGACCCAGTACTTC. Protein product: CASSIGQGAQETQYF. J is TRBJ2-5 and V is TRBV7-9; 11 positions agree with TRBD1. CDR1 and CDR2 from the germline V gene are SEHNR and FQNEAQ (reference sequence). This CDR3 spans 15 amino acids. Germline trimming cut 5 bases from V and 2 bases from J; bases unmatched to any gene: 4. The full variable domain, completed using reference TRBV7-9 and TRBJ2-5, is DTGVSQNPRHKITKRGQNVTFRCDPISEHNRLYWYRQTLGQGPEFLTYFQNEAQLEKSRLLSDRFSAERPKGSFSTLEIQRTEQGDSAMYLCASSIGQGAQETQYFGPGTRLLVL.

The V and J genes are TRBV29-1 and TRBJ2-1; D is possibly TRBD1 (5 bases). From germline, CDR1 is SQVTM and CDR2 ANQGSEA. The V and J ends lost 0 bases and 5 bases respectively, with 5 bases between them. The CDR3 length is 12 residues. CDR3 DNA: TGCAGCGTTGAAGACAGGGACAATGAGCAGTTCTTC. It translates to CSVEDRDNEQFF.